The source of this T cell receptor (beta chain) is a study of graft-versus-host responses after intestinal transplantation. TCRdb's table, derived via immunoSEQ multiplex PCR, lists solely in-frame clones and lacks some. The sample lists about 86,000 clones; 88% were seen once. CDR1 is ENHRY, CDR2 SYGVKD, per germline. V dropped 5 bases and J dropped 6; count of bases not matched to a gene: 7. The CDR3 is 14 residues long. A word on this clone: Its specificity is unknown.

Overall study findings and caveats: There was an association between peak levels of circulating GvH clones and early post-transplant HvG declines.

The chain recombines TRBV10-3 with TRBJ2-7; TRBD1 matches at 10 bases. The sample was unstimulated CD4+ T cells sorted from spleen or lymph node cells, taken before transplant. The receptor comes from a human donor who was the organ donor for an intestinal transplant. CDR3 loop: CAISRGTGAGEQYF. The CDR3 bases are TGTGCCATCAGTAGAGGGACAGGGGCGGGCGAGCAGTACTTC.